Presented here are 28 T cell receptor beta chains from one specimen sequenced in a study of cytomegalovirus exposure and HLA in healthy donors (dated by TCRdb to about 2017). The receptor library was made with the immunoSEQ multiplex PCR assay. For the multiplex PCR, a mixture combining 60 forward primers for TCR Vbeta segments and 13 reverse primers for TCR Jbeta segments was used. TCRdb's version of the immuneACCESS table is confined to in-frame rearrangements and falls short of the full clone set. An unresolved V gene accounts for under half of the shortfall where checked; the remainder is of unknown origin. The sample table shows 55,000 to 80,000 clones, and about 75% are seen once. Jointly, the top ten make up just under 7.5% of the sample. The sample comprised PBMCs. The receptors come from a woman aged 25-40 years in good health and CMV-seropositive.

This clone has a single count. This may come from a read error, since a much larger clone is one base off. Within the sample, other DNA sequences also encode this same CDR3. This rearrangement joins TRBV4-3 to TRBJ1-1, with D perhaps matching TRBD1 (5 bases). The V gene's germline CDR1 is LGHNA and CDR2 YSLEER. The CDR3 contains 13 residues. DNA of the CDR3: TGCGCCAGCAGCCGGACACTGAACACCGAAGCTTTCTTT. Protein: CASSRTLNTEAFF.

This clone was recorded once. The chain is built from TRBV7-6 and TRBJ2-5; perhaps TRBD2 as D (6 bases). V gave up 1 base and J gave up 5 bases, with 17 bases separating them. The CDR3 has 16 residues. CDR1 is SGHVS and CDR2 is FNYEAQ in the germline V gene. CDR3 protein: CASSLGVAAIGETQYF. Here the CDR3 DNA reads TGTGCCAGCAGCTTAGGTGTAGCGGCAATAGGGGAGACCCAGTACTTC.

V usage is TRBV7-8 and J usage is TRBJ1-1; 9 bases fit TRBD1. From germline, CDR1 is SGHVS and CDR2 FQNEAQ. The V and J ends lost 4 bases and 10 bases, in that order; junction bases with no gene match: 16. The CDR3 runs 16 residues. CDR3: CASSSPPGQGMTRAFF. CDR3 nucleotides: TGTGCCAGCAGCTCGCCTCCGGGACAGGGAATGACAAGAGCTTTCTTT.

The genes are TRBV10-2 and TRBJ1-4, with D unresolved. The CDR3 runs to 12 residues. V lost 8 bases to trimming and J lost 1 base, with 5 bases between them. Looked up from germline, CDR1 is WSHSY and CDR2 is SAAADI. Here the CDR3 DNA reads TGCGCCAGCTCCCAAACTAATGAAAAACTGTTTTTT. Residues: CASSQTNEKLFF.

The chain recombines TRBV11-3 with TRBJ2-3; 12 bases match TRBD2. This CDR3 is 16 amino acids long. After removal of 4 bases from V and 4 bases from J, the junction contained 6 bases not matched to a gene. From germline, CDR1 is SGHNT and CDR2 YENEEA. CDR3 DNA sequence: TGTGCCAGCAGCTCAAGGACTAGCGGGAAAGCAGATACGCAGTATTTT. Protein product: CASSSRTSGKADTQYF. Looking up the rest from reference TRBV11-3 and TRBJ2-3 gives the full variable domain: EAGVVQSPRYKIIEKKQPVAFWCNPISGHNTLYWYLQNLGQGPELLIRYENEEAVDDSQLPKDRFSAERLKGVDSTLKIQPAELGDSAVYLCASSSRTSGKADTQYFGPGTRLTVL.

V and J are TRBV28 and TRBJ2-1; tentatively, D is TRBD1 (7 bases). The CDR3 runs to 15 residues. Germline values: CDR1 MDHEN, CDR2 SYDVKM. V lost 5 bases and J 4 bases, leaving 15 bases between the germline ends. The CDR3 DNA follows: TGTGCCAGCAGTCCAGGGGGGCGGATGTACAATGAGCAGTTCTTC. Translating gives CASSPGGRMYNEQFF.

The genes are TRBV27 and TRBJ1-3; D gene ambiguous. The CDR3 loop spans 11 amino acids. Trimming removed 4 bases from V and 4 bases from J, with 2 bases in between. CDR1 MNHEY and CDR2 SMNVEV come from the germline V gene (reference sequence). The CDR3 DNA sequence: TGTGCCAGCAGTTCGGGAAACACCATATATTTT. Amino acid sequence: CASSSGNTIYF.

This clone is a singleton in its sample. Other DNA variants within this sample encode the same CDR3. The chain links TRBV6-1 to TRBJ1-5; weak D call: TRBD1 (6 bases). CDR3 size: 13 residues. Germline CDR1 MNHNS, CDR2 SASEGT. V was trimmed by 4 bases and J by 5 bases, leaving 9 bases between them. The chain's CDR3 is CASSVGGDQPQHF. DNA of the CDR3: TGTGCCAGCAGTGTAGGGGGAGATCAGCCCCAGCATTTT.

The rearrangement links TRBV18 to TRBJ2-1; TRBD2 matches at 11 bases. Germline V gene lookup returns CDR1 KGHSH and CDR2 LQKENI. V trimming: 0 bases; J trimming: 1 base; junction bases outside the gene matches: 2. The CDR3 has 17 amino acids. CDR3 DNA sequence: TGTGCCAGCTCACCACCCCGACTAGCGGGGTCCTACAATGAGCAGTTCTTC. This translates into CASSPPRLAGSYNEQFF.

This chain links TRBV28 with TRBJ1-3; no reliable D call. There are 14 residues in the CDR3. Trimming removed 10 bases from V and 4 bases from J, with 17 bases in between. Per the germline V gene, CDR1 is MDHEN and CDR2 is SYDVKM. The CDR3 nucleotides are TGTGCCACCTCCAGGTCGGCTCTAGGAAACACCATATATTTT. Encoded protein: CATSRSALGNTIYF.

This chain connects TRBV6-6 to TRBJ1-3, with 7 bases fitting TRBD1. Trimming cost V 4 bases and J 4 bases; bases outside gene matches: 1. CDR3 length: 13 amino acids. Looked up from germline, CDR1 is MNHNY and CDR2 is SVGAGI (reference sequence). This CDR3 reads CASSLGQGNTIYF. The CDR3 coding sequence is TGTGCCAGCAGTTTGGGACAGGGAAACACCATATATTTT.

The chain joins TRBV19 to TRBJ1-1; 10 bases agree with TRBD1. The CDR3 is 14 residues long. The J segment lost 7 bases and the V segment lost 1 base, leaving 3 bases of the junction unmatched. Germline V gene data show CDR1 as LNHDA and CDR2 as SQIVND (reference sequence). The CDR3 DNA follows: TGTGCCAGTAGTATAGGTGGACAGGGGGGTGAAGCTTTCTTT. This encodes CASSIGGQGGEAFF.

V gene TRBV28 combines with J gene TRBJ2-3; D may be TRBD1 (5 bases). Looked up from germline, CDR1 is MDHEN and CDR2 is SYDVKM. V lost 2 bases and J 2 bases, leaving 8 bases between the germline ends. This CDR3 contains 14 residues. The CDR3 here is CASSLQGYTDTQYF. The CDR3 nucleotides read TGTGCCAGCAGTTTACAGGGTTACACAGATACGCAGTATTTT.

The chain has TRBV21-1 and TRBJ2-1; TRBD2 is the table's D call and was not checked against the DNA. TRBV21-1 is classified as a pseudogene. The CDR3 contains 15 residues. Here the CDR3 reads CASSKGRLAGVEQFF. DNA for the CDR3: TGTGCCAGCAGCAAAGGGCGGCTAGCGGGAGTCGAGCAGTTCTTC.

V is TRBV5-1 and J is TRBJ1-1; a possible D gene is TRBD1 (5 bases). Trimming left V 4 bases short and J 0 bases short, with 10 bases between. Germline V gene lookup returns CDR1 SGHRS and CDR2 YFSETQ. The CDR3 loop spans 14 amino acids. The CDR3, as DNA: TGCGCCAGCAGCGCGACAGCCATGAACACTGAAGCTTTCTTT. It translates to CASSATAMNTEAFF.

J is TRBJ1-5 and V is TRBV28; tentative D call: TRBD1 (6 bases). Germline CDR1 and CDR2: MDHEN and SYDVKM. V was clipped by 4 bases and J by 6 bases, with 22 bases between them. The CDR3 contains 17 residues. The chain's CDR3 is CASSSRGRGPRGQPQHF. The CDR3 coding sequence is TGTGCCAGCAGTTCCCGCGGGCGGGGGCCTAGAGGTCAGCCCCAGCATTTT. Filled out from reference TRBV28 and TRBJ1-5, the complete variable domain reads DVKVTQSSRYLVKRTGEKVFLECVQDMDHENMFWYRQDPGLGLRLIYFSYDVKMKEKGDIPEGYSVSREKKERFSLILESASTNQTSMYLCASSSRGRGPRGQPQHFGDGTRLSIL.

The chain combines TRBV10-3 with TRBJ2-7; D may be TRBD2 (5 bases). The germline gives CDR1 ENHRY, CDR2 SYGVKD. This CDR3 is 12 amino acids long. V was shortened by 6 bases and J by 0 bases, with 6 bases between the two germline ends. The CDR3, as DNA: TGTGCCATCAGCGGGATCTCCTACGAGCAGTACTTC. Amino acids: CAISGISYEQYF.

There are a few counts of this clone. The chain joins TRBV6-6 to TRBJ2-3; the D gene is possibly TRBD1 (5 bases). This CDR3 is 14 amino acids long. Trimming pared 6 bases from V and 1 base from J, leaving 11 bases between. Germline CDR1 MNHNY, CDR2 SVGAGI (reference sequence). CDR3 DNA sequence: TGTGCCAGCAGGCCAGGGCGTGGCACAGATACGCAGTATTTT. Amino acids: CASRPGRGTDTQYF.

V is TRBV28 and J is TRBJ2-7; no reliable D call. The CDR3 extends over 11 amino acids. Germline CDR1 reads MDHEN; CDR2 reads SYDVKM. The V gene lost 7 bases and the J gene lost 3 bases, with 7 bases spanning the gap. This CDR3 is CASTQNYEQYF. Written as DNA, the CDR3 is TGTGCCAGCACCCAAAACTACGAGCAGTACTTC. Together with reference TRBV28 and TRBJ2-7, the CDR3 gives the full variable domain: DVKVTQSSRYLVKRTGEKVFLECVQDMDHENMFWYRQDPGLGLRLIYFSYDVKMKEKGDIPEGYSVSREKKERFSLILESASTNQTSMYLCASTQNYEQYFGPGTRLTVT.

The rearrangement links TRBV19 to TRBJ1-5; weak D call: TRBD1 (5 bases). This CDR3 has 16 residues. Trimming removed 0 bases at V and 3 bases at J, with 12 bases between. Germline lookup yields CDR1 LNHDA and CDR2 SQIVND (reference sequence). The CDR3 DNA is TGTGCCAGTAGTATAGATCGCGGGGCCGTCAATCAGCCCCAGCATTTT. Protein: CASSIDRGAVNQPQHF.

This clone was recorded only once. The chain joins TRBV9 to TRBJ1-5; 11 bases are a match to TRBD1. Trimming took 3 bases from V and 7 from J; bases not matched to a gene: 9. Germline CDR1 and CDR2: SGDLS and YYNGEE. There are 16 residues in the CDR3. CDR3 nucleotide sequence: TGTGCCAGCAGCGCCCGGGACAGGGGGGAAAGCCAGCCCCAGCATTTT. Amino acids: CASSARDRGESQPQHF.

This chain links TRBV28 with TRBJ1-1; the D gene is possibly TRBD1 (5 bases). This CDR3 region has 14 residues. Trimming pared 3 bases from V and 4 bases from J, leaving 12 bases between. The V gene's germline CDR1 is MDHEN and CDR2 SYDVKM. Here the CDR3 reads CASSFRLGGTEAFF. CDR3 DNA: TGTGCCAGCAGTTTTAGATTGGGGGGCACTGAAGCTTTCTTT.

The V and J genes are TRBV11-2 and TRBJ1-2, with TRBD1 matching 7 bases. The V segment lost 5 bases and the J segment 2 bases; nucleotides outside the gene matches: 11. Germline lookup yields CDR1 SGHAT and CDR2 FQNNGV. The CDR3 runs 16 residues. The CDR3 region is CASSPVDRPRNYGYTF. CDR3 DNA: TGTGCCAGCAGCCCAGTGGACAGGCCAAGGAACTATGGCTACACCTTC.

This chain connects TRBV6-5 to TRBJ1-3, with 10 bases that match TRBD1. The CDR3 consists of 15 residues. The junction had 2 bases not matched to a gene; V was cut back by 2 bases and J by 4 bases. Germline V lookup: CDR1 MNHEY, CDR2 SVGAGI. In DNA form, the CDR3 reads TGTGCCAGCAGTTACGGGACAGGGGCCGGAAACACCATATATTTT. Translation gives CASSYGTGAGNTIYF.

The CDR3 coding sequence is TGTGCCAGCAGTTCCTACCCGGGACAGGGAAACTACGAGCAGTACTTC. Protein product: CASSSYPGQGNYEQYF. This chain joins TRBV28 and TRBJ2-7; 9 bases match TRBD1. Germline V gene data show CDR1 as MDHEN and CDR2 as SYDVKM. The J segment lost 3 bases and the V segment lost 4 bases, leaving 10 bases of the junction unmatched. The CDR3 loop spans 16 amino acids.

This clone has just one count. V and J are TRBV14 and TRBJ2-1; 7 positions agree with TRBD2. This CDR3 is built from 16 residues. Germline V lookup: CDR1 SGHDN, CDR2 FVKESK. The trim removed 0 bases at V and 0 bases at J, leaving 2 bases unmatched. CDR3 bases: TGTGCCAGCAGCCAAGATTGGGGGGGCTCCTACAATGAGCAGTTCTTC. It is translated as CASSQDWGGSYNEQFF. Together with reference TRBV14 and TRBJ2-1, the CDR3 gives the full variable domain: EAGVTQFPSHSVIEKGQTVTLRCDPISGHDNLYWYRRVMGKEIKFLLHFVKESKQDESGMPNNRFLAERTGGTYSTLKVQPAELEDSGVYFCASSQDWGGSYNEQFFGPGTRLTVL.

The V gene is TRBV9, the J gene TRBJ2-2; TRBD1 might be the D (5 bases). The V and J ends lost 6 bases and 1 base respectively, with 7 bases between them. Germline CDR1 reads SGDLS; CDR2 reads YYNGEE. This CDR3 has 13 residues. CDR3 coding DNA: TGTGCCAGCAACAGGAAGAACACCGGGGAGCTGTTTTTT. Translated, it gives CASNRKNTGELFF.

This clone was detected only a few times. This chain uses TRBV6-5 with TRBJ2-3, with TRBD1 as a possible D gene (5 bases). The CDR3 extends over 13 amino acids. V lost 6 bases and J 1 base, leaving 8 bases between the germline ends. CDR1 is MNHEY and CDR2 is SVGAGI in the germline V gene. CDR3 DNA sequence: TGTGCCAGCAGCCGGACACGCACAGATACGCAGTATTTT. This gives the protein CASSRTRTDTQYF.